The clone carrying this T cell receptor (beta chain) was observed a few times. Antigen specificity is unknown. The Oncomine TCR Beta short-read assay sequenced DNA from cultured CD4+ T cells. From the PCR reads, TCRdb called clonotypes with MiXCR, one entry per CDR3 protein. The table includes 20,000 to 25,000 distinct CDR3 sequences, roughly two fifths detected once. Germline loops: CDR1 DFQATT, CDR2 SNEGSKA (reference sequence). This CDR3 region has 15 residues. The germline V and J ends were trimmed by 3 bases and 7 bases, with 21 bases remaining between them. The data belong to a study of vaccination and CD4 T cells after COVID-19. Time point indicated: late sampling 161 to 241 days after vaccination in three convalescent patients. Treatment of the sample: roughly nine-day PBMC culture with coronavirus spike peptide pools or control peptides (ViraFEST assay).

Sequencing used CD4+ T cells from blood, cultured in vitro, obtained about 7 months after SARS-CoV-2 vaccination. This TCR came from a human donor who had recovered from COVID-19. V usage is TRBV20-1 and J usage is TRBJ1-2; the D gene is possibly TRBD1 (5 bases). The CDR3 loop reads CSASQGTYGIRGYTF. The CDR3 DNA reads TGCAGTGCTAGCCAAGGGACCTACGGGATCCGTGGCTACACCTTC.